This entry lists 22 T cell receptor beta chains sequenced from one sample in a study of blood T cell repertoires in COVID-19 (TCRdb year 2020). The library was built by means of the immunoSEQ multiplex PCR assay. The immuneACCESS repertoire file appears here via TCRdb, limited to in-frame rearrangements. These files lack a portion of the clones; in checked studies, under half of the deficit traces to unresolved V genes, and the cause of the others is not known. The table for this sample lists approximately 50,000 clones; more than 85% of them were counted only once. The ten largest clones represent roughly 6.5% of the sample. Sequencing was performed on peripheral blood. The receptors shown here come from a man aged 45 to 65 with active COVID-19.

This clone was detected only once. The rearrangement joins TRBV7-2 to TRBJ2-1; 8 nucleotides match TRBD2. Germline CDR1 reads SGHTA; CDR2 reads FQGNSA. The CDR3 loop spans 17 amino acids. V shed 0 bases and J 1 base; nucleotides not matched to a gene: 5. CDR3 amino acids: CASSLAWLAGSYNEQFF. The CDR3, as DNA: TGTGCCAGCAGCTTAGCGTGGCTAGCGGGTTCCTACAATGAGCAGTTCTTC.

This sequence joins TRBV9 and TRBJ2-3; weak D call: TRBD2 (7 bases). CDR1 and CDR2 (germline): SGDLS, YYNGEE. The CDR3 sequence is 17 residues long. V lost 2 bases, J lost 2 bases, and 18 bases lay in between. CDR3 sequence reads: CASSVSRLGGLTDTQYF. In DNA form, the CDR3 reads TGTGCCAGCAGCGTCTCACGTCTCGGGGGGCTCACAGATACGCAGTATTTT.

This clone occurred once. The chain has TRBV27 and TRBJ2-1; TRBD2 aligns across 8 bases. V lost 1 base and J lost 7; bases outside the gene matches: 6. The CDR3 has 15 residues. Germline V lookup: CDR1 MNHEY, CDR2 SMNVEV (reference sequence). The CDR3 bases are TGTGCCAGCAGTTTATGGCGGGGGGCCCGAAATGAGCAGTTCTTC. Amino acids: CASSLWRGARNEQFF.

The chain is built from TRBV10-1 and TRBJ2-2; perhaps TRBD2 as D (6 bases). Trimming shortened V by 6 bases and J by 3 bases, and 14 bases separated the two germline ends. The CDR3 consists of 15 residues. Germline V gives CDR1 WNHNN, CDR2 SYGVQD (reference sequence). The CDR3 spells CASSRGGTYTGELFF. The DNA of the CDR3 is TGCGCCAGCAGCCGTGGGGGGACCTACACCGGGGAGCTGTTTTTT.

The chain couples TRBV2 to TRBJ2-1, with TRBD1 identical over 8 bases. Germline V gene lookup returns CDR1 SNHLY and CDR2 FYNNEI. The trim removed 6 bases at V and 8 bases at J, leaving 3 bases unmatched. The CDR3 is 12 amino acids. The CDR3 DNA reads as TGTGCCAGCAGGACAGGGGCCGATGAGCAGTTCTTC. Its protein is CASRTGADEQFF.

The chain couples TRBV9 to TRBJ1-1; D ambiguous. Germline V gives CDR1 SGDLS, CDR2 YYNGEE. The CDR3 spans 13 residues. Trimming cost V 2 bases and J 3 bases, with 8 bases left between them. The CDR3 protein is CASSVLPDTEAFF. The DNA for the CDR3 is TGTGCCAGCAGCGTCCTCCCCGACACTGAAGCTTTCTTT.

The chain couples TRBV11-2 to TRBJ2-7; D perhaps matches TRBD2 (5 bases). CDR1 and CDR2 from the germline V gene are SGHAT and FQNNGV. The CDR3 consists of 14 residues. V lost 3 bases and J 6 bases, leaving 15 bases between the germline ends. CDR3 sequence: CASSLDGLSSEQYF. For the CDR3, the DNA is TGTGCCAGCAGCTTGGACGGACTTTCGAGCGAGCAGTACTTC.

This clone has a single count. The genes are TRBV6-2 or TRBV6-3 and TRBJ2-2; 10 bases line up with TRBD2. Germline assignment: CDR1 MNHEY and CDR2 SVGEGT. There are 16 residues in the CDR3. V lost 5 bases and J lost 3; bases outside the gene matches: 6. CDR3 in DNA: TGTGCCAGCAGTAGAATAGCGGGGGGCCACACCGGGGAGCTGTTTTTT. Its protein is CASSRIAGGHTGELFF.

CDR3 protein: CARTGTSSYEQYF. The CDR3 nucleotides read TGCGCCAGAACCGGGACTAGCTCCTACGAGCAGTACTTC. The V and J genes are TRBV4-1 and TRBJ2-7; 8 nucleotides agree with TRBD2. Germline V gene sequence: CDR1 MGHRA, CDR2 YSYEKL. Trimming removed 9 bases from V and 0 bases from J; junction bases left unmatched: 4. The CDR3 is 13 residues long.

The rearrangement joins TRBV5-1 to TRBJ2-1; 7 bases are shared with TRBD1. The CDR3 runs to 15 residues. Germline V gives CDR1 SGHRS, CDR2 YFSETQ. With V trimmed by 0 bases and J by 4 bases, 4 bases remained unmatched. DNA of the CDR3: TGCGCCAGCAGCTTGGAAGGGACAGCATACAATGAGCAGTTCTTC. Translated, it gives CASSLEGTAYNEQFF.

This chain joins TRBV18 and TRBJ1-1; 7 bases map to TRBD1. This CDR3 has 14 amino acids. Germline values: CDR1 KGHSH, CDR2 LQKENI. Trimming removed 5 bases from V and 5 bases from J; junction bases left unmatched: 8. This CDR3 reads CASSLTGTGTEAFF. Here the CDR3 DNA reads TGTGCCAGCTCATTGACAGGGACGGGGACTGAAGCTTTCTTT. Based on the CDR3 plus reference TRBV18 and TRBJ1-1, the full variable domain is NAGVMQNPRHLVRRRGQEARLRCSPMKGHSHVYWYRQLPEEGLKFMVYLQKENIIDESGMPKERFSAEFPKEGPSILRIQQVVRGDSAAYFCASSLTGTGTEAFFGQGTRLTVV.

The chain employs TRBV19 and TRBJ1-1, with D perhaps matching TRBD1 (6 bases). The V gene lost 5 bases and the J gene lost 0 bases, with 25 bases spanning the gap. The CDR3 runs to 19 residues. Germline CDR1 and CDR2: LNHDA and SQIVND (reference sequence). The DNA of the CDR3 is TGTGCCAGTAGTTCCCCACGGGACATGAAAACGGGGATGAACACTGAAGCTTTCTTT. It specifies CASSSPRDMKTGMNTEAFF.

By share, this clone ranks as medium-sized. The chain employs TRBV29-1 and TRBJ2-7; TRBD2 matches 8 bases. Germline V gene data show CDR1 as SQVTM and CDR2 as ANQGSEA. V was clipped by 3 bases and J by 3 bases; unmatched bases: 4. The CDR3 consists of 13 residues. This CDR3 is CSVDGGRIYEQYF. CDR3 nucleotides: TGCAGCGTTGACGGCGGGAGGATCTACGAGCAGTACTTC.

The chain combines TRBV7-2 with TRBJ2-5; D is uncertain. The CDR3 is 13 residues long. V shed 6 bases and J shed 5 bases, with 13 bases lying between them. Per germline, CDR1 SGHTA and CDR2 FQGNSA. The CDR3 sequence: CASSPGQVETQYF. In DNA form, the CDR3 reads TGTGCCAGCAGTCCTGGGCAGGTTGAGACCCAGTACTTC.

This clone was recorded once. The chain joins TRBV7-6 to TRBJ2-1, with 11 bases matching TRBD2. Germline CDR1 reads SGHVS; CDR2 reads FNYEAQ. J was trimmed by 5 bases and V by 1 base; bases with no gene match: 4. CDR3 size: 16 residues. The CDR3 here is CASSLGPSGGNNEQFF. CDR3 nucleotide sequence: TGTGCCAGCAGCTTAGGTCCTAGCGGGGGGAACAATGAGCAGTTCTTC.

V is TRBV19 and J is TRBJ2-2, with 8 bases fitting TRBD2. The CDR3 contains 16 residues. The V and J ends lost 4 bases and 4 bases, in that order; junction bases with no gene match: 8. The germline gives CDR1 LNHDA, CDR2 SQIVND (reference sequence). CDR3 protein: CASSTGGGRGTGELFF. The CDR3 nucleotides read TGTGCCAGTAGTACCGGCGGGGGGCGAGGCACCGGGGAGCTGTTTTTT.

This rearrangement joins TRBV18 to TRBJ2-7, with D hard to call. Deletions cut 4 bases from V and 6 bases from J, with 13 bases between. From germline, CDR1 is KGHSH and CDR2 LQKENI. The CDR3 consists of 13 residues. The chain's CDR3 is CASSRVLGSEQYF. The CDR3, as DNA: TGTGCCAGCTCACGGGTGCTGGGCTCCGAGCAGTACTTC.

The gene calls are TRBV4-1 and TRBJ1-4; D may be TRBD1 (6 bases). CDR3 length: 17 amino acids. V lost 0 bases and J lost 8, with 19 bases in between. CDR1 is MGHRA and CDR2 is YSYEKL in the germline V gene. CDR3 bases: TGCGCCAGCAGCCAAGATAAGGGGAATAAGGGGGGGGAAAAACTGTTTTTT. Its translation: CASSQDKGNKGGEKLFF.

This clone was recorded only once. The CDR3 DNA reads TGTGCCAGCAGAACCAGTGGTAGCGCCTCTGGAAACACCATATATTTT. Residues: CASRTSGSASGNTIYF. This chain joins TRBV2 and TRBJ1-3; D remains ambiguous. Germline CDR1 SNHLY, CDR2 FYNNEI. V was trimmed by 6 bases and J by 0 bases, leaving 15 bases between them. The CDR3 contains 16 residues.

The CDR3 DNA follows: TGTGCCAGCAGGATGCTAGCGTACTCCTACAATGAGCAGTTCTTC. Translated, it gives CASRMLAYSYNEQFF. The V and J genes are TRBV6-5 and TRBJ2-1, with a tentative D call TRBD2 (6 bases). The V gene lost 6 bases and the J gene lost 0 bases, with 12 bases spanning the gap. The CDR3 has 15 amino acids. Germline lookup yields CDR1 MNHEY and CDR2 SVGAGI.

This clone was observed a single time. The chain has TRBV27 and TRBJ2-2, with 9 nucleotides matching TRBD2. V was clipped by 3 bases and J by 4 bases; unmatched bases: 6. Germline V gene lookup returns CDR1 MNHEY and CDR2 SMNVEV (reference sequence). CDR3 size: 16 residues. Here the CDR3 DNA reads TGTGCCAGCAGTTTCGGCGGGGGGGCCGCCACCGGGGAGCTGTTTTTT. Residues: CASSFGGGAATGELFF.

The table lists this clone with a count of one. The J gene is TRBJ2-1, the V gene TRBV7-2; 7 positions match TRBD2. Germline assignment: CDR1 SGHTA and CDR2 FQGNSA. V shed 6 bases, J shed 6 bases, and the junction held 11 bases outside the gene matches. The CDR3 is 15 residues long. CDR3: CASSLRGSPPNEQFF. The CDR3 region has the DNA TGTGCCAGCAGTTTACGCGGGAGCCCCCCCAATGAGCAGTTCTTC.